A single sample gave rise to the 3 T cell receptor beta chains below, sequenced in a study of shared clonotypes between healthy human individuals. TCRdb keeps only in-frame clones here, not all; method: immunoSEQ multiplex PCR. Altogether over 1.4 million clones are present, more than 95% being singletons, with the ten largest covering about 1%. Material for sequencing was naive CD4+ T cells sorted from blood. Subset noted: CD45RA+ positively selected. The receptors shown here come from a young man in good health.

V usage is TRBV18 and J usage is TRBJ1-1, with D unresolved. This CDR3 contains 14 residues. Germline CDR1 KGHSH, CDR2 LQKENI. V lost 5 bases and J 1 base, leaving 11 bases between the germline ends. The CDR3: CASSLGLTNTEAFF. In DNA form, the CDR3 reads TGTGCCAGCTCATTAGGCCTCACGAACACTGAAGCTTTCTTT.

V usage is TRBV7-6 and J usage is TRBJ1-5; 8 bases are shared with TRBD1. The CDR3 length is 17 residues. Per germline, CDR1 SGHVS and CDR2 FNYEAQ. V shed 6 bases and J 4 bases; nucleotides not matched to a gene: 14. Here the CDR3 reads CASSPSRGRSLNQPQHF. CDR3 DNA sequence: TGTGCCAGCAGTCCCAGCAGGGGGCGAAGCCTTAATCAGCCCCAGCATTTT.

V gene TRBV28 combines with J gene TRBJ1-1, with D unclear. CDR1 is MDHEN, CDR2 SYDVKM, per germline. V was shortened by 1 base and J by 9 bases, with 6 bases between the two germline ends. The CDR3 has 11 amino acids. The CDR3 region has the DNA TGTGCCAGCAGTTTATATGGGCAAGCTTTCTTT. Translated: CASSLYGQAFF.